This entry concerns a single T cell receptor (beta chain). Its antigen remains unidentified. TCR sequencing used cDNA made by reverse transcription of extracted RNA. Repertoires were generated with immunoSEQ multiplex PCR, while TCRdb's copy carries only in-frame clones and drops some. The sample consists of about 64,000 clones, just over 45% of them appearing once. The data are from a study of CD8+ T cells in alopecia areata. Turning to the study itself: In an open-label trial, patients got 5 to 10 mg tofacitinib twice daily. Findings of the study overall: Tofacitinib significantly brought down scalp clonality and expanded CD8+ clones among top 100.

The treatment: oral pan-JAK inhibitor, 5-10 mg twice daily. Trimming removed 4 bases from V and 4 bases from J; junction bases left unmatched: 6. Germline V gives CDR1 SGHDT, CDR2 YYEEEE. This CDR3 is built from 14 residues. The starting material was CD8+ T cells sorted from blood, obtained around week 36, from a patient treated with tofacitinib. This sequence was found in a human donor with alopecia areata. The rearrangement joins TRBV5-6 to TRBJ2-7; 9 bases are a match to TRBD1. The CDR3 DNA reads TGTGCCAGCAGCCCCGGGACAGGGACATACGAGCAGTACTTC. The encoded protein is CASSPGTGTYEQYF. Full variable domain (outside the CDR3, taken from reference TRBV5-6 and TRBJ2-7): DAGVTQSPTHLIKTRGQQVTLRCSPKSGHDTVSWYQQALGQGPQFIFQYYEEEERQRGNFPDRFSGHQFPNYSSELNVNALLLGDSALYLCASSPGTGTYEQYFGPGTRLTVT.